The 15 T cell receptor beta chains reported below all come from one sample, sequenced in a study of control samples from healthy donors and cancer patients. The data were produced by immunoSEQ multiplex PCR, yet TCRdb's version contains in-frame clones alone and is incomplete. The listing records some 190,000 clones. The sequenced sample was blood. The source of these receptors is a woman aged 25 to 39 in good health.

The chain combines TRBV5-6 with TRBJ2-5; tentative D call: TRBD2 (7 bases). The germline V gene has CDR1 SGHDT and CDR2 YYEEEE. Deletions cut 0 bases from V and 3 bases from J, with 15 bases between. There are 16 residues in the CDR3. The CDR3 protein is CASSLGGRAGEETQYF. For the CDR3, the DNA is TGTGCCAGCAGCTTGGGAGGGAGGGCAGGGGAAGAGACCCAGTACTTC.

The V and J genes are TRBV5-6 and TRBJ1-1; D remains unclear. The CDR3 is 13 residues long. Per germline, CDR1 SGHDT and CDR2 YYEEEE. The V gene lost 1 base and the J gene lost 3 bases, with 7 bases spanning the gap. CDR3 amino acids: CASSLSRDTEAFF. As DNA, the CDR3 is TGTGCCAGCAGCTTGTCTCGGGACACTGAAGCTTTCTTT.

The chain has TRBV18 and TRBJ2-3; D is unclear. With 9 bases removed from V and 5 bases from J, the gap between germline ends came to 21 bases. Germline-derived CDR1 and CDR2 are KGHSH and LQKENI. The CDR3 loop spans 15 amino acids. The CDR3 DNA follows: TGTGCCAGTACCGGATCAGAAACGCCAAAAGATACGCAGTATTTT. Its translation is CASTGSETPKDTQYF.

The chain uses TRBV19 and TRBJ2-3, with no clear D. The CDR3 has 15 amino acids. Germline V lookup: CDR1 LNHDA, CDR2 SQIVND (reference sequence). V lost 0 bases to trimming and J lost 4 bases, with 11 bases between them. The CDR3 nucleotides are TGTGCCAGTAGTATAGACCCGACGTTAGCAGATACGCAGTATTTT. This codes for CASSIDPTLADTQYF. Full variable domain (outside the CDR3, taken from reference TRBV19 and TRBJ2-3): DGGITQSPKYLFRKEGQNVTLSCEQNLNHDAMYWYRQDPGQGLRLIYYSQIVNDFQKGDIAEGYSVSREKKESFPLTVTSAQKNPTAFYLCASSIDPTLADTQYFGPGTRLTVL.

The chain is built from TRBV6-6 and TRBJ2-7, with no clear D. The germline V gene encodes CDR1 MNHNY and CDR2 SVGAGI (reference sequence). V lost 5 bases and J lost 2, with 7 bases in between. The CDR3 consists of 12 residues. The CDR3 DNA is TGTGCCAGCAGTGACACTACCTACGAGCAGTACTTC. Translated: CASSDTTYEQYF.

V and J are TRBV15 and TRBJ1-1; D is undetermined. Deletions cut 0 bases from V and 7 bases from J, with 9 bases between. Germline CDR1 and CDR2: LNHNV and YYDKDF (reference sequence). The CDR3 sequence is 13 residues long. The CDR3 is CATSRDRRLEAFF. CDR3 nucleotide sequence: TGTGCCACCAGCAGAGATCGGCGGCTTGAAGCTTTCTTT.

The V gene is TRBV24-1, the J gene TRBJ2-2; a possible D gene is TRBD1 (5 bases). This CDR3 contains 14 residues. Germline V gene data show CDR1 as KGHDR and CDR2 as SFDVKD. The V gene lost 5 bases and the J gene lost 7 bases, with 13 bases spanning the gap. In DNA form, the CDR3 reads TGTGCCACCAGTGTCCAGGGTTGGAACGGGGAGCTGTTTTTT. It specifies CATSVQGWNGELFF.

The chain employs TRBV10-3 and TRBJ2-1; D may be TRBD2 (5 bases). The length of the CDR3 is 15 residues. Germline CDR1 and CDR2: ENHRY and SYGVKD. Trimming shortened V by 6 bases and J by 2 bases, and 14 bases separated the two germline ends. CDR3 region: CAIRSPGGTYNEQFF. DNA for the CDR3: TGTGCCATCAGATCCCCAGGAGGAACCTACAATGAGCAGTTCTTC.

V usage is TRBV7-6 and J usage is TRBJ2-1; tentatively, D is TRBD1 or TRBD2 (5 bases each). CDR3 length equals 11 residues. V was pared by 8 bases and J by 8 bases, with 10 bases between. The germline V gene has CDR1 SGHVS and CDR2 FNYEAQ. The chain's CDR3 is CASGGLDEQFF. In nucleotides, the CDR3 is TGTGCCAGCGGGGGTTTAGATGAGCAGTTCTTC.

This rearrangement joins TRBV6-2 or TRBV6-3 to TRBJ1-1; a weak D match, TRBD1 (5 bases). Per the germline V gene, CDR1 is MNHEY and CDR2 is SVGEGT. CDR3 length: 13 residues. Trimming cost V 6 bases and J 5 bases, with 13 bases left between them. The CDR3 here is CASSPQGGTEAFF. The CDR3 DNA reads TGTGCCAGCAGCCCCCAGGGAGGGACTGAAGCTTTCTTT.

The V gene is TRBV5-5, the J gene TRBJ1-3; 8 bases agree with TRBD1. The V gene end was trimmed by 4 bases and the J gene end by 4 bases; junction bases not matched to a gene: 22. The CDR3 runs 20 residues. CDR1 SGHKS and CDR2 YYEKEE come from the germline V gene (reference sequence). The CDR3 nucleotides read TGTGCCAGCAGCCTTAACACCGGGACAGGTCACTTAAGGAGGGGAAACACCATATATTTT. As protein: CASSLNTGTGHLRRGNTIYF.

CDR3 region: CASADKLAVMQETQYF. The CDR3 DNA is TGTGCCAGCGCCGACAAACTAGCGGTAATGCAAGAGACCCAGTACTTC. The J gene is TRBJ2-5, the V gene TRBV5-6; 8 nucleotides agree with TRBD2. The germline CDR1 and CDR2 sequences are SGHDT and YYEEEE. Trimming at V came to 7 bases and at J to 2 bases, leaving 13 bases not matched to a gene. The CDR3 has 16 residues.

The CDR3 here is CATSDDGTRKTQYF. The DNA of the CDR3 is TGTGCCACCAGTGACGACGGGACTCGGAAGACCCAGTACTTC. This rearrangement joins TRBV24-1 to TRBJ2-5; D might be TRBD2 (6 bases). The V end lost 4 bases, the J end lost 6 bases, and 14 bases lay between the germline ends. Germline V CDR1 and CDR2: KGHDR, SFDVKD. The CDR3 contains 14 residues.

Here the CDR3 DNA reads TGTGCCAGCACCATTGAGGTTAACACTGAAGCTTTCTTT. Its protein is CASTIEVNTEAFF. The chain couples TRBV12-3 or TRBV12-4 to TRBJ1-1, with D unclear. CDR3 size: 13 residues. Trimming cost V 7 bases and J 2 bases, with 11 bases left between them.

This chain joins TRBV4-1 and TRBJ2-1; maybe TRBD2 (6 bases). Germline V CDR1 and CDR2: MGHRA, YSYEKL. The CDR3 runs to 15 residues. V gave up 0 bases and J gave up 15 bases, with 21 bases separating them. CDR3 region: CASSQDGIGSGRRFF. CDR3 nucleotide sequence: TGCGCCAGCAGCCAAGATGGTATCGGGAGTGGTAGGCGGTTCTTC.